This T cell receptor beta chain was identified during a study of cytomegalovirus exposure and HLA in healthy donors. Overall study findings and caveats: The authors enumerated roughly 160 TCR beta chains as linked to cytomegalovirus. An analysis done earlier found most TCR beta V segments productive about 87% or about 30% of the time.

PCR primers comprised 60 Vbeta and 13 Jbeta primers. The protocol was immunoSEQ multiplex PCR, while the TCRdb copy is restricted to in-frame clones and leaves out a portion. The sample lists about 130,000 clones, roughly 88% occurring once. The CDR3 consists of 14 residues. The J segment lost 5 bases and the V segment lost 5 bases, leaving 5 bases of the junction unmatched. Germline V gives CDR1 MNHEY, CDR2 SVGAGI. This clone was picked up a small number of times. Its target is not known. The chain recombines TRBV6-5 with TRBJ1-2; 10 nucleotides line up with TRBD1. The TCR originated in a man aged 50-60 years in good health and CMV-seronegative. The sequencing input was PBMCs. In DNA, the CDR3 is TGTGCCAGCAGTGCAGACAGGGGGCTTTATGGCTACACCTTC. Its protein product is CASSADRGLYGYTF.